A selection of T cell receptor beta chains follows, all from one sample in a study of blood T cell repertoires in COVID-19. Assay: immunoSEQ multiplex PCR; the TCRdb copy retains only in-frame clones and omits some. Of 350,000 to 450,000 clones in the sample, 87% were seen once. The sequencing input was peripheral blood. The receptors shown here come from a woman aged 60 to 75 with COVID-19, enrolled during active disease. The CDR3 runs from the conserved cysteine through the conserved F or W. The order of the fields is V gene, clone size, J gene, D gene, CDR3 DNA, CDR3 protein. The D gene is left open where the match is weak. Not all rows give a size; the values are once, few, many and, for expanded clones, a class.

TRBV6-6	NA	TRBJ1-4	NA	TGTGCCAGCAGTTACTCCACAGTCGAGGGTGAAAAACTGTTTTTT	CASSYSTVEGEKLFF
TRBV5-1	NA	TRBJ2-7	TRBD1	TGCGCCAGCAGTTTAGATTTTAACAGGGGCGGTTTATTCTACGAGCAGTACTTC	CASSLDFNRGGLFYEQYF
TRBV4-2	NA	TRBJ1-2	TRBD1	TGTGCCAGCAGCCAAGCGGGTGGACAGGGCTATGGCTACACCTTC	CASSQAGGQGYGYTF
TRBV5-1	NA	TRBJ1-4	NA	TGCGCCAGCAGCTTGGGGGGAGATGGTGGTGAAAAACTGTTTTTT	CASSLGGDGGEKLFF
TRBV15	NA	TRBJ2-3	NA	TGTGCCACCAGCAGAGATAATAGAGGCACAGATACGCAGTATTTT	CATSRDNRGTDTQYF
TRBV2	NA	TRBJ1-2	NA	TGTGCCAGCACCAGACACCCCGGGGACTATGGCTACACCTTC	CASTRHPGDYGYTF
TRBV6-6	NA	TRBJ1-1	NA	TGTGCCAGCAGTTACTTAATCGCGGGGATGAACACTGAAGCTTTCTTT	CASSYLIAGMNTEAFF
TRBV18	NA	TRBJ1-4	NA	TGTGCCAGCTCACCATCCACTCTCAGGGGAATAGGTGAAAAACTGTTTTTT	CASSPSTLRGIGEKLFF
TRBV19	NA	TRBJ2-3	TRBD1	TGTGCCAGTAGTACCCTACCGGGACAGGGGCTAGCACTGTCCCGCACAGATACGCAGTATTTT	CASSTLPGQGLALSRTDTQYF
TRBV19	NA	TRBJ2-5	NA	TGTGCCAGTAGTGCCATCCTATCTAGAGGGACCCAGTACTTC	CASSAILSRGTQYF
TRBV5-1	once	TRBJ2-3	TRBD1	TGCGCCAGCAGCACCCGACAGGGTCCTTATAGCACAGATACGCAGTATTTT	CASSTRQGPYSTDTQYF
TRBV5-1	NA	TRBJ1-4	TRBD1	TGCGCCAGCAGCTTCGGTTTCGGGGCAGGGGGGATGGATGGTGAAAAACTGTTTTTT	CASSFGFGAGGMDGEKLFF
TRBV2	NA	TRBJ1-5	NA	TGTGCCAGCATGGCAGGGACAAGGCAGCCCCAGCATTTT	CASMAGTRQPQHF
TRBV9	once	TRBJ1-4	NA	TGTGCCAGCAGCCCACTAATCAGGGATGAAAAACTGTTTTTT	CASSPLIRDEKLFF
TRBV28	NA	TRBJ1-3	NA	TGTGCCAGCAGTCCTACGGGAAACACCATATATTTT	CASSPTGNTIYF
TRBV7-2	once	TRBJ1-1	NA	TGTGCCAGCAGCTCCATGGGCAGGGGTTTATCTGAAGCTTTCTTT	CASSSMGRGLSEAFF
TRBV29-1	NA	TRBJ2-7	NA	TGCAGCGCGCGGACAGGAGGGAACTACGAGCAGTACTTC	CSARTGGNYEQYF
TRBV15	NA	TRBJ2-1	NA	TGTGCCACCAGCAGAGATCTCGGGAGTGAGCAGTTCTTC	CATSRDLGSEQFF
TRBV27	NA	TRBJ2-5	TRBD2	TGTGCCAGCAGTTTAGCGGGGGGCCTCCAAGAGACCCAGTACTTC	CASSLAGGLQETQYF
TRBV18	NA	TRBJ2-2	NA	TGTGCCAGCTCACCAGATCCCCAGGGGACCCACACCGGGGAGCTGTTTTTT	CASSPDPQGTHTGELFF
TRBV6-5	NA	TRBJ1-2	NA	TGTGCCAGCAGGCTCACTCCGGACTATGGCTACACCTTC	CASRLTPDYGYTF
TRBV6-6	few	TRBJ1-1	NA	TGTGCCAGCAGTCATCCTTTGAGGGCCTTGAACACTGAAGCTTTCTTT	CASSHPLRALNTEAFF
TRBV16	NA	TRBJ2-3	NA	TGTGCCAGCAGCCAACCCGCAGGGGATACGCAGTATTTT	CASSQPAGDTQYF
TRBV6-1	NA	TRBJ2-7	TRBD1	TGTGCCAGCAGTGAAGCAAGGGGACAGGGAAGATCCTACGAGCAGTACTTC	CASSEARGQGRSYEQYF
TRBV7-9	NA	TRBJ2-2	TRBD1	TGTGCCAGCAGCGACAGGGGTAACACCGGGGAGCTGTTTTTT	CASSDRGNTGELFF
TRBV3-1/TRBV3-2	NA	TRBJ2-5	NA	TGTGCCAGCAGAGAACGGGGGGCCGGGGAGACCCAGTACTTC	CASRERGAGETQYF
TRBV5-1	NA	TRBJ1-5	NA	TGCGCCAGCAGCAAGGGAACAGGCCTGCAGAGCAATCAGCCCCAGCATTTT	CASSKGTGLQSNQPQHF
TRBV6-5	NA	TRBJ1-2	NA	TGTGCCAGCAGTTACGGGGACGGCCGGGGGTATGGCTACACCTTC	CASSYGDGRGYGYTF
TRBV15	NA	TRBJ1-2	TRBD1	TGTGCCACCAGCAGAGGGACAGGGGGCGCCTCATATGGCTACACCTTC	CATSRGTGGASYGYTF
TRBV6-5	NA	TRBJ1-3	NA	TGTGCCACTACGGACAGCTCTGGAAACACCATATATTTT	CATTDSSGNTIYF
TRBV12-1	NA	TRBJ1-1	NA	TGTGCCAGCAGCTCCTTCTTTCCGCAGGGTCAGAGGAACACTGAAGCTTTCTTT	CASSSFFPQGQRNTEAFF
TRBV5-1	once	TRBJ2-1	TRBD1	TGCGCCAGCAGCTTGGGGCCAGGGGGACCCTACAATGAGCAGTTCTTC	CASSLGPGGPYNEQFF
TRBV6-1	NA	TRBJ2-7	NA	TGTGCCAGCAGTGAATGGGGCCCCTACGAGCAGTACTTC	CASSEWGPYEQYF
TRBV7-9	NA	TRBJ2-2	NA	TGTGCCAGCTGGGTAGCGAGCACCGGGGAGCTGTTTTTT	CASWVASTGELFF
TRBV19	once	TRBJ1-2	NA	TGTGCCAGTAGTAGGCAAGGACTCGTAAACTATGGCTACACCTTC	CASSRQGLVNYGYTF
TRBV9	NA	TRBJ1-4	TRBD1	TGTGCCAGCAGCCTCGGTTGGGGGTCAGGGGGTCTGGAAAAACTGTTTTTT	CASSLGWGSGGLEKLFF
TRBV29-1	NA	TRBJ1-1	NA	TGCAGCGTTGAAAAGGGGACGGGGAGGGCTTTCTTT	CSVEKGTGRAFF
TRBV5-1	NA	TRBJ2-3	NA	TGCGCCAGCAGTTCCTTTGGCGGGGGCACAGATACGCAGTATTTT	CASSSFGGGTDTQYF
TRBV9	once	TRBJ2-5	NA	TGTGCCAGCAGCTCCCTCGGCGGGCAGCCCTTGGAGACCCAGTACTTC	CASSSLGGQPLETQYF
TRBV6-6	NA	TRBJ2-1	NA	TGTGCCAGCAGTTACTACGGGGGTTCCTACAATGAGCAGTTCTTC	CASSYYGGSYNEQFF
TRBV11-3	NA	TRBJ2-1	TRBD2	TGTGCCAGCAGCTCGGGACTAGCGGGCCCCTACAATGAGCAGTTCTTC	CASSSGLAGPYNEQFF
TRBV19	NA	TRBJ2-1	TRBD1	TGTGCCAGTAGTATTCGGACAGGGGGCAGTAGAATTCCCTACAATGAGCAGTTCTTC	CASSIRTGGSRIPYNEQFF
TRBV5-1	NA	TRBJ2-6	NA	TGCGCCAGCAGCTCGGTGTCTGGGGCCAACGTCCTGACTTTC	CASSSVSGANVLTF
TRBV12-3/TRBV12-4	NA	TRBJ1-5	NA	TGTGCCAGCAGTTTAGCCCTCAATCAGCCCCAGCATTTT	CASSLALNQPQHF